The 31 T cell receptor beta chains presented below share a single source sample, sequenced in a study of post-analysis software for immune sequencing data. Their antigen targets remain unknown. General observations from the study: In patients, TRBV5-6, TRBV5-1 and TRBV20-1 belonged to five or six TRBV segments found more frequently than in controls.

Unique molecular identifiers tagged the TCR beta cDNA libraries. TCRdb called the PCR reads again in MiXCR, with one record for every CDR3 protein. Among some 690,000 distinct CDR3 sequences, roughly 29% were seen once, and the ten largest hold 0.5% to 0.6%. Material for sequencing was blood. These receptors were collected from a girl aged 5-17 years with multiple sclerosis.

This chain connects TRBV6-2 or TRBV6-3 to TRBJ2-1; D possibly matches TRBD1 or TRBD2 (5 bases each). The J call could be wrong; TRBJ2-7 is a better fit for the DNA end. CDR3 size: 14 residues. CDR1 and CDR2 from the germline V gene are MNHEY and SVGEGT. The CDR3 is CASSWTGTYNEQYF. As DNA, the CDR3 is TGTGCCAGCAGTTGGACGGGGACGTACAATGAGCAGTACTTC.

In this sample, this clonotype turned up a few times. The chain has TRBV11-2 and TRBJ2-3; the D is unclear. CDR1 and CDR2 from the germline V gene are SGHAT and FQNNGV. CDR3 length: 12 amino acids. V was clipped by 5 bases and J by 6 bases, with 9 bases between them. Here the CDR3 DNA reads TGTGCCAGCAGCGCTGCATGGGATACGCAGTATTTT. Amino acids: CASSAAWDTQYF.

The V call is TRBV10-3, the J call TRBJ1-4, with 7 nucleotides matching TRBD1. This CDR3 is built from 16 residues. V lost 5 bases to trimming and J lost 0 bases; unmatched junction nucleotides: 6. Per the germline V gene, CDR1 is ENHRY and CDR2 is SYGVKD. Written as DNA, the CDR3 is TGTGCCATCAGTCGGGACAGCCACGCAACTAATGAAAAACTGTTTTTT. This sequence encodes CAISRDSHATNEKLFF.

This clonotype was seen ten or more times. This chain links TRBV3-1 with TRBJ2-7; D possibly matches TRBD1 or TRBD2 (5 bases each). Trimming removed 3 bases from V and 6 bases from J, with 9 bases in between. The CDR3 is 12 residues long. Germline V gene data show CDR1 as LGHDT and CDR2 as YNNKEL (reference sequence). The CDR3 loop is CASSQGPGEQYF. The CDR3 nucleotides read TGTGCCAGCAGCCAGGGACCAGGCGAGCAGTACTTC.

This clonotype was seen only a few times. This chain joins TRBV2 and TRBJ1-5; D remains ambiguous. V lost 0 bases and J 5 bases, leaving 8 bases between the germline ends. CDR1 is SNHLY and CDR2 is FYNNEI in the germline V gene. The length of the CDR3 is 14 residues. In DNA, the CDR3 is TGTGCCAGCAGTGAAGCCCGTCAGGATCAGCCCCAGCATTTT. Amino acids: CASSEARQDQPQHF.

V is TRBV12-3 or TRBV12-4 and J is TRBJ2-1; tentatively, D is TRBD1 or TRBD2 (5 bases each). Trimming stripped 3 bases from V and 6 bases from J, with 15 bases between. The CDR3 is made up of 15 amino acids. The CDR3 loop is CASSFSGTLGNEQFF. As DNA, the CDR3 is TGTGCCAGCAGTTTTTCAGGGACCCTGGGCAATGAGCAGTTCTTC.

J is TRBJ2-7 and V is TRBV20-1, with a tentative D call TRBD2 (5 bases). The CDR3 is made up of 14 amino acids. Germline CDR1 is DFQATT and CDR2 is SNEGSKA (reference sequence). Trimming stripped 6 bases from V and 2 bases from J, with 17 bases between. Here the CDR3 reads CSAPARGGAYEQYF. The CDR3 region has the DNA TGCAGTGCCCCCGCCCGAGGAGGCGCCTACGAGCAGTACTTC.

This clonotype was counted between two and nine times. The chain links TRBV11-2 to TRBJ2-1; D gene uncertain. The CDR3 is made up of 12 amino acids. V lost 2 bases to trimming and J lost 10 bases, with 9 bases between them. CDR1 and CDR2 (germline): SGHAT, FQNNGV. The CDR3 reads CASSLRLEEQFF. The CDR3 DNA sequence: TGTGCCAGCAGCTTAAGACTTGAGGAGCAGTTCTTC.

This clonotype is a singleton in its sample. Germline is not matched at one junction end, which may reflect a read error. J is TRBJ1-1 and V is TRBV6-5; no firm D call. Germline CDR1 and CDR2: MNHEY and SVGAGI. There are 14 residues in the CDR3. DNA of the CDR3: TGTGCCAGCAGTTACGGTGTGGGGAACACTGGAGCTTTCTTT. It codes for CASSYGVGNTGAFF.

The gene calls are TRBV11-3 and TRBJ2-3, with TRBD2 identical over 11 bases. The CDR3 has 17 amino acids. The germline V gene encodes CDR1 SGHNT and CDR2 YENEEA. The ends lost 0 bases at V and 0 bases at J; junction bases unmatched: 2. CDR3 bases: TGTGCCAGCAGCTTAGAGAGACTAGCGGGAAGCACAGATACGCAGTATTTT. Its translation is CASSLERLAGSTDTQYF.

This clonotype appeared a few times. CDR3 region: CASSQDLGTGSEAFF. The CDR3 DNA is TGTGCCAGCAGCCAAGATCTTGGGACGGGTAGTGAAGCTTTCTTT. The chain has TRBV14 and TRBJ1-1; D perhaps matches TRBD1 (5 bases). Deletions cut 0 bases from V and 7 bases from J, with 15 bases between. The CDR3 has 15 amino acids. Germline V CDR1 and CDR2: SGHDN, FVKESK. Based on the CDR3 plus reference TRBV14 and TRBJ1-1, the full variable domain is EAGVTQFPSHSVIEKGQTVTLRCDPISGHDNLYWYRRVMGKEIKFLLHFVKESKQDESGMPNNRFLAERTGGTYSTLKVQPAELEDSGVYFCASSQDLGTGSEAFFGQGTRLTVV.

The chain carries TRBV27 and TRBJ2-5; TRBD1 agrees at 11 bases. Trimming cost V 4 bases and J 5 bases; bases outside gene matches: 6. CDR3 size: 15 residues. Germline loops: CDR1 MNHEY, CDR2 SMNVEV (reference sequence). The CDR3 DNA follows: TGTGCCAGCAGTTGGGGACAGGGGGGTATGGAGACCCAGTACTTC. This translates into CASSWGQGGMETQYF.

Only a few counts were recorded for this clonotype. The chain employs TRBV20-1 and TRBJ2-3, with 8 bases that match TRBD1. J lost 2 bases, V lost 1 base, and 17 bases had no gene match. This CDR3 is built from 19 residues. Germline lookup yields CDR1 DFQATT and CDR2 SNEGSKA (reference sequence). CDR3 residues: CSARVGTGRRPTHTDTQYF. In nucleotides, the CDR3 is TGCAGTGCTAGAGTAGGGACAGGTCGTCGTCCCACACACACAGATACGCAGTATTTT.

The rearrangement links TRBV20-1 to TRBJ2-7; the match to TRBD2 covers 15 bases. The CDR3 length is 14 residues. With 6 bases clipped from V and 3 bases from J, the junction kept 3 bases outside the gene matches. Germline CDR1 and CDR2: DFQATT and SNEGSKA (reference sequence). The CDR3 DNA is TGCAGTGCACGGACTAGCGGGGGGGACTACGAGCAGTACTTC. Amino acids: CSARTSGGDYEQYF.

This clonotype was recorded once. The V and J genes are TRBV4-3 and TRBJ2-7; either TRBD1 or TRBD2 may supply D (5 bases each). The CDR3 contains 14 residues. CDR1 and CDR2 from the germline V gene are LGHNA and YSLEER. V gave up 1 base and J gave up 6 bases, with 13 bases separating them. The CDR3 reads CASSQAQGRPEQYF. The DNA of the CDR3 is TGCGCCAGCAGCCAAGCCCAGGGACGGCCCGAGCAGTACTTC.

Of note for this clonotype: This may be a read error, as it is one base from a much larger clone. The CDR3 DNA sequence: TGTTCCATCAGTGACACTAGCGGCAATGAGCAGTTCTTC. Amino acid sequence: CSISDTSGNEQFF. The gene calls are TRBV10-3 and TRBJ2-1, with TRBD2 matching 8 bases. Germline lookup yields CDR1 ENHRY and CDR2 SYGVKD. CDR3 length: 13 residues.

The chain joins TRBV7-2 to TRBJ2-4; TRBD1 matches at 7 bases. The DNA end is more similar to TRBJ2-7, so the J call may be wrong. The length of the CDR3 is 14 residues. Germline V gene sequence: CDR1 SGHTA, CDR2 FQGNSA. The DNA of the CDR3 is TGTGCCAGCAGCCGGACCGGGACAGACTACGAGCAGTACTTC. This sequence encodes CASSRTGTDYEQYF.

This clonotype appeared a few times. CDR3 nucleotide sequence: TGTGCCATCAGTGAGTCGAACCTAGCGGGACATGGGGAGCAGTTCTTC. Translating it yields CAISESNLAGHGEQFF. The chain combines TRBV10-3 with TRBJ2-1; 9 positions match TRBD2. The ends lost 0 bases at V and 10 bases at J; junction bases unmatched: 10. Germline assignment: CDR1 ENHRY and CDR2 SYGVKD. This CDR3 has 16 residues.

The chain has TRBV6-1 and TRBJ2-6; TRBD2 agrees at 8 bases. Germline lookup yields CDR1 MNHNS and CDR2 SASEGT. J lost 0 bases, V lost 6 bases, and 10 bases had no gene match. The CDR3 loop spans 18 amino acids. CDR3: CASSPGREAPSGANVLTF. The DNA of the CDR3 is TGTGCCAGCAGCCCTGGGCGGGAGGCCCCCTCTGGGGCCAACGTCCTGACTTTC.

This clonotype was seen a few times. The chain couples TRBV10-3 to TRBJ1-2; unclear D gene. The CDR3 runs to 13 residues. Per the germline V gene, CDR1 is ENHRY and CDR2 is SYGVKD. The germline V and J ends were trimmed by 2 bases and 8 bases, with 12 bases remaining between them. This chain's CDR3 is CAISEATGGGYTF. The CDR3 DNA sequence: TGTGCCATCAGTGAGGCAACGGGAGGAGGCTACACCTTC.

The chain uses TRBV7-8 and TRBJ2-5; TRBD1 is a possible D gene (6 bases). Trimming shortened V by 4 bases and J by 5 bases, and 17 bases separated the two germline ends. Germline-derived CDR1 and CDR2 are SGHVS and FQNEAQ. This CDR3 is 15 amino acids long. The CDR3 DNA reads as TGTGCCAGCAGCTCCTTCAGGGAAGGGGGTGAGACCCAGTACTTC. Translated: CASSSFREGGETQYF.

The chain recombines TRBV4-3 with TRBJ2-7, with D uncertain. V was clipped by 0 bases and J by 0 bases, with 9 bases between them. The CDR3 sequence is 15 residues long. Germline lookup yields CDR1 LGHNA and CDR2 YSLEER. CDR3 residues: CASSQDRRASYEQYF. DNA for the CDR3: TGCGCCAGCAGCCAAGACAGAAGGGCCTCCTACGAGCAGTACTTC.

The V and J genes are TRBV5-1 and TRBJ2-1; no clear D. Germline-derived CDR1 and CDR2 are SGHRS and YFSETQ. V was clipped by 4 bases and J by 4 bases, with 12 bases between them. The CDR3 runs 14 residues. The DNA for the CDR3 is TGCGCCAGCAGCCTGGAGACTGATTACAATGAGCAGTTCTTC. It codes for CASSLETDYNEQFF.

This clonotype appeared a few times. The CDR3 spells CASRDRDRGYEQYF. The CDR3 DNA reads as TGCGCCAGCAGAGACCGGGACAGGGGCTACGAGCAGTACTTC. The V gene is TRBV10-2, the J gene TRBJ2-7; 10 nucleotides align to TRBD1. The CDR3 has 14 amino acids. CDR1 is WSHSY and CDR2 is SAAADI in the germline V gene. V lost 6 bases and J lost 3; bases outside the gene matches: 5.

The chain recombines TRBV20-1 with TRBJ1-4, with D possibly being TRBD1 (5 bases). CDR1 is DFQATT and CDR2 is SNEGSKA in the germline V gene (reference sequence). CDR3 length equals 14 residues. Trimming cost V 0 bases and J 7 bases, with 12 bases left between them. The CDR3, as DNA: TGCAGTGCTAGAGACAGCGGGGGAAGTGAAAAACTGTTTTTT. This sequence encodes CSARDSGGSEKLFF.

The genes are TRBV11-2 and TRBJ1-2, with D perhaps matching TRBD1 (5 bases). V lost 8 bases and J lost 5, with 12 bases in between. Germline V gene sequence: CDR1 SGHAT, CDR2 FQNNGV. The CDR3 consists of 12 residues. CDR3 nucleotides: TGTGCCAGCCAAATCACAGGTTATGGCTACACCTTC. Protein product: CASQITGYGYTF.

This clonotype showed up many times. The rearrangement joins TRBV7-2 to TRBJ2-3; TRBD1 might be the D (6 bases). The CDR3 has 14 residues. Germline CDR1 SGHTA, CDR2 FQGNSA. The V end was cut by 7 bases, the J end by 6 bases, with 17 bases between. CDR3 region: CASTPGQIGDTQYF. The CDR3 DNA reads TGTGCCAGCACCCCGGGACAAATTGGGGATACGCAGTATTTT.

This clonotype has only a few counts. This chain uses TRBV29-1 with TRBJ1-2; TRBD1 might be the D (5 bases). V was trimmed by 6 bases and J by 0 bases, leaving 17 bases between them. The CDR3 loop spans 15 amino acids. CDR1 and CDR2 (germline): SQVTM, ANQGSEA. In nucleotides, the CDR3 is TGCAGCGTCCCCGGGGGGAGCTTGTCTAACTATGGCTACACCTTC. Its translation: CSVPGGSLSNYGYTF. Filled out from reference TRBV29-1 and TRBJ1-2, the complete variable domain reads SAVISQKPSRDICQRGTSLTIQCQVDSQVTMMFWYRQQPGQSLTLIATANQGSEATYESGFVIDKFPISRPNLTFSTLTVSNMSPEDSSIYLCSVPGGSLSNYGYTFGSGTRLTVV.

The V and J genes are TRBV4-2 and TRBJ2-7; 12 nucleotides align to TRBD2. Trimming took 4 bases from V and 2 from J; bases not matched to a gene: 6. This CDR3 contains 16 residues. CDR1 LGHNA and CDR2 YNFKEQ come from the germline V gene. CDR3 protein: CASSPSTSGSTYEQYF. In DNA, the CDR3 is TGTGCCAGCAGCCCCTCGACTAGCGGGAGTACCTACGAGCAGTACTTC.

The chain has TRBV20-1 and TRBJ2-7; TRBD2 matches at 10 bases. The CDR3 runs to 14 residues. Germline-derived CDR1 and CDR2 are DFQATT and SNEGSKA (reference sequence). This CDR3 reads CSSTSGRVLAEQYF. CDR3 bases: TGCAGCTCGACAAGCGGGAGGGTCTTGGCCGAGCAGTACTTC.

Written as DNA, the CDR3 is TGTGCCAGCAGCGGCGGAAGACTAGCGGGTCGTCTACTAGCCAAAAACATTCAGTACTTC. It yields the protein CASSGGRLAGRLLAKNIQYF. The V gene is TRBV7-2, the J gene TRBJ2-4; 10 bases map to TRBD2. The CDR3 is 20 residues long. CDR1 and CDR2 (germline): SGHTA, FQGNSA. With 5 bases clipped from V and 0 bases from J, the junction kept 16 bases outside the gene matches.